Below are 32 T cell receptor beta chains sequenced from a single sample in a study of vaccination effects on CD4 cells after COVID-19. Viral peptide pool expansion of antigen-specific CD4+ T cells preceded sequencing in the ViraFEST assay. CD4+ T cell isolation took place after more than eight days of culture. SARS-CoV-2 infection was confirmed by PCR in the person between March and December 2020. The protocol was immunoSEQ multiplex PCR, while the TCRdb copy is restricted to in-frame clones and leaves out a portion. The sample lists tens of thousands of clones, under 80% occurring once. What these receptors recognize is not known. This sample comprised CD4+ T cells from PBMCs cultured with a peptide pool, obtained before COVID-19 vaccination. These receptors were taken from a human donor who had a prior SARS-CoV-2 infection.

The V and J genes are TRBV20-1 and TRBJ2-2; TRBD2 matches at 11 bases. This CDR3 has 14 amino acids. Germline assignment: CDR1 DFQATT and CDR2 SNEGSKA (reference sequence). Germline trimming cut 3 bases from V and 7 bases from J; bases unmatched to any gene: 4. The CDR3 coding sequence is TGCAGTGCTAGTAGCGGGGGGGCTGGCGGGGAGCTGTTTTTT. This translates into CSASSGGAGGELFF.

This clone came up a few times. The chain is built from TRBV27 and TRBJ2-7; 7 nucleotides line up with TRBD1. The CDR3 contains 16 residues. Germline V gives CDR1 MNHEY, CDR2 SMNVEV (reference sequence). V trimming: 2 bases; J trimming: 5 bases; junction bases outside the gene matches: 12. CDR3 amino acids: CASSLKGARMSHEQYF. As DNA, the CDR3 is TGTGCCAGCAGTTTAAAGGGGGCGAGGATGTCTCACGAGCAGTACTTC.

This clone appeared a few times. This sequence joins TRBV7-3 and TRBJ2-3, with TRBD2 as a possible D gene (5 bases). Germline-derived CDR1 and CDR2 are SGHTA and FQGTGA. Between the trimmed V and J ends, which lost 2 bases and 3 bases, there was a span of 6 bases. The CDR3 is made up of 13 amino acids. CDR3 protein: CASSLPGTDTQYF. CDR3 DNA sequence: TGTGCCAGCAGCTTACCGGGGACAGATACGCAGTATTTT.

V usage is TRBV7-2 and J usage is TRBJ1-1; D possibly corresponds to TRBD1 (6 bases). The V gene lost 5 bases and the J gene lost 4 bases, with 17 bases spanning the gap. The germline V gene has CDR1 SGHTA and CDR2 FQGNSA. This CDR3 contains 15 residues. The CDR3 bases are TGTGCCAGCAGCCCGTCGACAGGTTGGCTCACTGAAGCTTTCTTT. Protein: CASSPSTGWLTEAFF.

This rearrangement joins TRBV5-4 to TRBJ2-7; 9 nucleotides line up with TRBD1. V lost 4 bases to trimming and J lost 4 bases; unmatched junction nucleotides: 12. CDR1 is SGHNT and CDR2 is YYREEE in the germline V gene (reference sequence). The CDR3 is 16 amino acids. The CDR3, as DNA: TGTGCCAGCAGCCGGGGTACCGGGACAGGGTTTTACGAGCAGTACTTC. Its protein is CASSRGTGTGFYEQYF.

The chain recombines TRBV2 with TRBJ1-5, with 11 positions matching TRBD1. Germline-derived CDR1 and CDR2 are SNHLY and FYNNEI. The CDR3 extends over 14 amino acids. The junction had 11 bases not matched to a gene; V was cut back by 11 bases and J by 8 bases. CDR3 loop: CAGGQGARFEPQHF. The CDR3 coding sequence is TGTGCCGGAGGACAGGGGGCAAGATTTGAGCCCCAGCATTTT.

CDR3 sequence: CASSSRDRGESYGYTF. CDR3 bases: TGTGCCAGCAGTTCGCGGGACAGGGGGGAGAGCTATGGCTACACCTTC. The rearrangement joins TRBV27 to TRBJ1-2; TRBD1 agrees at 11 bases. Trimming took 4 bases from V and 4 from J; bases not matched to a gene: 8. The germline CDR1 and CDR2 sequences are MNHEY and SMNVEV (reference sequence). The CDR3 spans 16 residues.

This chain uses TRBV7-2 with TRBJ2-1; 9 nucleotides agree with TRBD2. The CDR3 length is 16 residues. Trimming cost V 1 base and J 9 bases; bases outside gene matches: 10. CDR1 SGHTA and CDR2 FQGNSA come from the germline V gene. This chain's CDR3 is CASSLDAGGLSREQFF. Written as DNA, the CDR3 is TGTGCCAGCAGCTTAGATGCGGGAGGGCTTTCACGTGAGCAGTTCTTC.

This clone was seen more than once but under ten times. The J gene is TRBJ2-1, the V gene TRBV5-1, with D perhaps matching TRBD2 (5 bases). Germline V CDR1 and CDR2: SGHRS, YFSETQ. The CDR3 spans 15 residues. V lost 4 bases to trimming and J lost 7 bases, with 18 bases between them. The CDR3 bases are TGCGCCAGCAGCCTGGCGGGCTCGTACGGGAATGAGCAGTTCTTC. Its protein is CASSLAGSYGNEQFF. The whole variable domain, filled in from reference TRBV5-1 and TRBJ2-1, reads KAGVTQTPRYLIKTRGQQVTLSCSPISGHRSVSWYQQTPGQGLQFLFEYFSETQRNKGNFPGRFSGRQFSNSRSEMNVSTLELGDSALYLCASSLAGSYGNEQFFGPGTRLTVL.

This rearrangement joins TRBV5-4 to TRBJ1-4, with 12 bases identical to TRBD1. V was pared by 4 bases and J by 4 bases, with 11 bases of the junction left unmatched. The germline CDR1 and CDR2 sequences are SGHNT and YYREEE (reference sequence). CDR3 length: 18 residues. The CDR3 DNA reads as TGTGCCAGCAGCCCGGGACAGGGGGCGCGCGGTAGTAATGAAAAACTGTTTTTT. Its protein is CASSPGQGARGSNEKLFF.

CDR3 coding DNA: TGTGCCAGCAGCCGAGCGGGAGGGGTCCCCGATACGCAGTATTTT. It is translated as CASSRAGGVPDTQYF. This chain uses TRBV9 with TRBJ2-3; 10 nucleotides match TRBD2. The CDR3 totals 15 residues. From germline, CDR1 is SGDLS and CDR2 YYNGEE. J was trimmed by 6 bases and V by 4 bases; bases with no gene match: 8.

The chain recombines TRBV7-8 with TRBJ2-7; weak D call: TRBD2 (5 bases). The V end lost 5 bases, the J end lost 1 base, and 12 bases lay between the germline ends. This CDR3 spans 14 amino acids. In germline, CDR1 is SGHVS, CDR2 FQNEAQ. The CDR3 sequence: CASSPREYSYEQYF. CDR3 bases: TGTGCCAGCAGCCCGAGGGAGTATTCCTACGAGCAGTACTTC.

Only a few counts were recorded for this clone. The rearrangement links TRBV2 to TRBJ1-5, with TRBD1 identical over 8 bases. The CDR3 runs to 13 residues. In germline, CDR1 is SNHLY, CDR2 FYNNEI. Germline trimming cut 7 bases from V and 9 bases from J; bases unmatched to any gene: 8. The CDR3 spells CASTPVTGAPQHF. The CDR3, as DNA: TGTGCCAGCACGCCTGTGACAGGGGCGCCCCAGCATTTT. The complete variable domain, with remaining parts taken from reference TRBV2 and TRBJ1-5, reads EPEVTQTPSHQVTQMGQEVILRCVPISNHLYFYWYRQILGQKVEFLVSFYNNEISEKSEIFDDQFSVERPDGSNFTLKIRSTKLEDSAMYFCASTPVTGAPQHFGDGTRLSIL.

The CDR3 DNA reads TGTGCCAGCAGCTTAGGAGTGAGGCGAGGGCAGTTCTTC. Its translation: CASSLGVRRGQFF. J is TRBJ2-1 and V is TRBV11-2; unclear D gene. V was cut by 1 base and J by 12 bases, with 13 bases left in between. The CDR3 extends over 13 amino acids. Germline V gene lookup returns CDR1 SGHAT and CDR2 FQNNGV.

The chain is built from TRBV5-4 and TRBJ2-3, with 9 bases fitting TRBD1. The CDR3 runs to 14 residues. Unmatched junction bases numbered 4, after V lost 4 bases and J lost 4 bases. Looked up from germline, CDR1 is SGHNT and CDR2 is YYREEE (reference sequence). CDR3 protein: CASSPDRGADTQYF. DNA of the CDR3: TGTGCCAGCAGCCCTGACAGGGGGGCAGATACGCAGTATTTT.

This clone was counted once. The V gene is TRBV6-5, the J gene TRBJ2-7; a weak D match, TRBD2 (6 bases). Deletions cut 0 bases from V and 6 bases from J, with 12 bases between. The CDR3 spans 14 residues. Germline-derived CDR1 and CDR2 are MNHEY and SVGAGI. The CDR3: CASSYSTGVPEQYF. DNA of the CDR3: TGTGCCAGCAGTTACTCGACGGGGGTCCCCGAGCAGTACTTC.

The rearrangement uses TRBV2 and TRBJ2-6; D call uncertain. CDR3 length equals 13 residues. Trimming took 5 bases from V and 4 from J, leaving 6 bases between them. Germline V CDR1 and CDR2: SNHLY, FYNNEI. The CDR3 DNA reads TGTGCCAGCAGTTTATCCGGGGCCAACGTCCTGACTTTC. Translation: CASSLSGANVLTF.

The J gene is TRBJ1-1, the V gene TRBV27, with TRBD1 identical over 10 bases. After removal of 6 bases from V and 3 bases from J, the junction contained 4 bases not matched to a gene. The CDR3 sequence is 14 residues long. Germline CDR1 MNHEY, CDR2 SMNVEV (reference sequence). The CDR3 DNA sequence: TGTGCCAGCAGAAGACAGGGGGCGGACACTGAAGCTTTCTTT. This sequence encodes CASRRQGADTEAFF.

CDR3 sequence: CASREGGGRNTEAFF. CDR3 coding DNA: TGTGCCAGCCGGGAGGGGGGAGGAAGGAACACTGAAGCTTTCTTT. The V and J genes are TRBV5-4 and TRBJ1-1, with D possibly being TRBD1 (6 bases). V lost 7 bases and J lost 1, with 17 bases in between. This CDR3 has 15 amino acids. CDR1 is SGHNT, CDR2 YYREEE, per germline (reference sequence).

V is TRBV7-2 and J is TRBJ2-3; 9 positions agree with TRBD1. CDR3 length: 15 residues. Germline values: CDR1 SGHTA, CDR2 FQGNSA. J lost 5 bases, V lost 4 bases, and 7 bases had no gene match. The CDR3 bases are TGTGCCAGCAGCTCTCTAGGACAGGGGCGAGATACGCAGTATTTT. It codes for CASSSLGQGRDTQYF.

The rearrangement joins TRBV18 to TRBJ1-2, with 7 positions matching TRBD1. Unmatched junction bases numbered 7, after V lost 4 bases and J lost 2 bases. Per the germline V gene, CDR1 is KGHSH and CDR2 is LQKENI. CDR3 size: 15 residues. This CDR3 is CASSQRTGPNYGYTF. As DNA, the CDR3 is TGTGCCAGCTCACAGAGGACAGGACCGAACTATGGCTACACCTTC.

This clone has only a few counts. The CDR3 sequence is CASSISGQDGYTF. The DNA of the CDR3 is TGTGCCAGCAGCATCTCCGGACAGGATGGCTACACCTTC. This chain links TRBV7-9 with TRBJ1-2, with 7 bases fitting TRBD1. From germline, CDR1 is SEHNR and CDR2 FQNEAQ (reference sequence). Trimming removed 5 bases from V and 6 bases from J; junction bases left unmatched: 6. This CDR3 is built from 13 residues.

The V call is TRBV10-3, the J call TRBJ2-3; tentative D call: TRBD2 (6 bases). The ends were cut back, 2 bases at V and 4 bases at J, with 7 bases in the middle. CDR1 is ENHRY, CDR2 SYGVKD, per germline. The CDR3 extends over 13 amino acids. The CDR3 here is CAISEGLPDTQYF. For the CDR3, the DNA is TGTGCCATCAGTGAGGGACTACCAGATACGCAGTATTTT.

The J gene is TRBJ1-2, the V gene TRBV5-6; the D is unclear. The CDR3 sequence is 17 residues long. The V and J ends lost 3 bases and 3 bases respectively, with 21 bases between them. Germline values: CDR1 SGHDT, CDR2 YYEEEE. Written as DNA, the CDR3 is TGTGCCAGCAGCTCCCGGGAATTGGGCGACAAGGACTATGGCTACACCTTC. Encoded protein: CASSSRELGDKDYGYTF.

The chain combines TRBV5-1 with TRBJ2-5; unclear D gene. V shed 5 bases and J shed 5 bases, with 16 bases lying between them. Germline CDR1 reads SGHRS; CDR2 reads YFSETQ. CDR3 length: 14 amino acids. CDR3 bases: TGCGCCAGCAGTAATGCCCAAGAGATGGAGACCCAGTACTTC. Its translation: CASSNAQEMETQYF.

This CDR3 reads CASSLVRETQYF. CDR3 in DNA: TGTGCCAGCAGCTTAGTTCGTGAGACCCAGTACTTC. The genes are TRBV7-9 and TRBJ2-5, with D unresolved. This CDR3 has 12 residues. The ends were cut back, 1 base at V and 5 bases at J, with 5 bases in the middle. Germline CDR1 is SEHNR and CDR2 is FQNEAQ (reference sequence).

The CDR3 DNA sequence: TGTGCCAGCAGCTTGGCGGGGATTCTGAGTCTAGCCAAAAACATTCAGTACTTC. It codes for CASSLAGILSLAKNIQYF. The chain joins TRBV5-5 to TRBJ2-4; a weak D match, TRBD2 (5 bases). With 0 bases removed from V and 0 bases from J, the gap between germline ends came to 16 bases. The CDR3 loop spans 18 amino acids. Germline CDR1 SGHKS, CDR2 YYEKEE (reference sequence). Full variable domain (missing parts from reference TRBV5-5 and TRBJ2-4): DAGVTQSPTHLIKTRGQQVTLRCSPISGHKSVSWYQQVLGQGPQFIFQYYEKEERGRGNFPDRFSARQFPNYSSELNVNALLLGDSALYLCASSLAGILSLAKNIQYFGAGTRLSVL.

The chain carries TRBV7-6 and TRBJ2-5, with D perhaps TRBD2 (5 bases). Germline lookup yields CDR1 SGHVS and CDR2 FNYEAQ. V gave up 5 bases and J gave up 4 bases, with 14 bases separating them. CDR3 length: 14 amino acids. CDR3 amino acids: CASSPFGGPETQYF. The CDR3 DNA follows: TGTGCCAGCAGCCCATTTGGAGGACCAGAGACCCAGTACTTC.

The V gene is TRBV11-3, the J gene TRBJ1-1; 7 bases are a match to TRBD1. V was clipped by 3 bases and J by 3 bases; unmatched bases: 4. The CDR3 is 14 residues long. Germline V CDR1 and CDR2: SGHNT, YENEEA. CDR3 DNA sequence: TGTGCCAGCAGCTTCACAGGGGCATACACTGAAGCTTTCTTT. Encoded protein: CASSFTGAYTEAFF.

This rearrangement joins TRBV19 to TRBJ1-5; a possible D gene is TRBD1 (6 bases). The CDR3 contains 15 residues. The germline V gene has CDR1 LNHDA and CDR2 SQIVND (reference sequence). The V gene lost 4 bases and the J gene lost 2 bases, with 12 bases spanning the gap. The CDR3 DNA reads TGTGCCAGTAGTACCGGACAGCTTGGCAATCAGCCCCAGCATTTT. Protein: CASSTGQLGNQPQHF. The variable domain in full, with the rest retrieved from reference TRBV19 and TRBJ1-5, is DGGITQSPKYLFRKEGQNVTLSCEQNLNHDAMYWYRQDPGQGLRLIYYSQIVNDFQKGDIAEGYSVSREKKESFPLTVTSAQKNPTAFYLCASSTGQLGNQPQHFGDGTRLSIL.

The J gene is TRBJ1-2, the V gene TRBV6-5; D might be TRBD1 (5 bases). The CDR3 sequence is 12 residues long. V was shortened by 6 bases and J by 9 bases, with 14 bases between the two germline ends. Germline assignment: CDR1 MNHEY and CDR2 SVGAGI. The CDR3 loop is CASRGPRDSYTF. The CDR3 DNA follows: TGTGCCAGCAGAGGTCCCAGGGATAGCTACACCTTC.

This clone has only a few counts. The gene calls are TRBV12-3 or TRBV12-4 and TRBJ1-4; no clear D gene. V was shortened by 4 bases and J by 7 bases, with 10 bases between the two germline ends. CDR3 size: 13 residues. The CDR3 reads CASSSVEGEKLFF. In DNA, the CDR3 is TGTGCCAGCAGTTCGGTGGAGGGTGAAAAACTGTTTTTT.